Included here is one TCR beta chain sequence, with context. Its matching antigen is unknown. In the ViraFEST assay, antigen-specific CD4+ clonotypes were identified by expansion after peptide-pool stimulation. The culture ran for about 11 days, and then CD4+ T cells were isolated. Among the vaccine recipients, none had a prior SARS-CoV-2 infection, and nucleocapsid antibodies were negative. On day 3 and again on day 7, half the medium was replaced with IL-2 medium. This entry comes from a study of vaccination effects on CD4 cells after COVID-19. Study-level information: Each person got two doses of an mRNA SARS-CoV-2 vaccine, BNT162b2 or mRNA-1273.

Only in-frame clones appear in the TCRdb table, and some are missing; sequencing was by immunoSEQ multiplex PCR. The sample contains roughly 35,000 clones, less than 80% of which appear only once. V shed 1 base, J shed 6 bases, and the junction held 1 base outside the gene matches. This CDR3 has 14 amino acids. The germline CDR1 and CDR2 sequences are SGHNT and YENEEA. The material was CD4+ T cells from PBMCs cultured with HCoV-OC43 spike peptides, obtained before COVID-19 vaccination. The sample's subset: HCoV-OC43 spike overlapping peptide pool stimulation. This chain links TRBV11-3 with TRBJ2-1; 9 bases are shared with TRBD2. The receptor comes from a human donor who received a COVID-19 vaccine. CDR3 sequence: CASSLVAGVNEQFF. CDR3 in DNA: TGTGCCAGCAGCTTAGTAGCGGGGGTCAATGAGCAGTTCTTC.